This TCR beta chain was profiled in a study of blood T cell repertoires in COVID-19. Trimming removed 4 bases from V and 3 bases from J; junction bases left unmatched: 5. Per germline, CDR1 LNHDA and CDR2 SQIVND (reference sequence). The CDR3 length is 14 residues. Libraries were prepared by immunoSEQ multiplex PCR; TCRdb keeps only in-frame clonotypes and omits some of them. Of around 36,000 clones listed, around 86% are singletons. The chain employs TRBV19 and TRBJ2-7; 8 nucleotides agree with TRBD1. The sequenced material came from peripheral blood. This TCR derives from a human donor in a cohort sampled during active COVID-19. This CDR3 reads CASSTDRVGYEQYF. The CDR3 DNA sequence: TGTGCCAGTAGTACGGACAGGGTGGGCTACGAGCAGTACTTC.